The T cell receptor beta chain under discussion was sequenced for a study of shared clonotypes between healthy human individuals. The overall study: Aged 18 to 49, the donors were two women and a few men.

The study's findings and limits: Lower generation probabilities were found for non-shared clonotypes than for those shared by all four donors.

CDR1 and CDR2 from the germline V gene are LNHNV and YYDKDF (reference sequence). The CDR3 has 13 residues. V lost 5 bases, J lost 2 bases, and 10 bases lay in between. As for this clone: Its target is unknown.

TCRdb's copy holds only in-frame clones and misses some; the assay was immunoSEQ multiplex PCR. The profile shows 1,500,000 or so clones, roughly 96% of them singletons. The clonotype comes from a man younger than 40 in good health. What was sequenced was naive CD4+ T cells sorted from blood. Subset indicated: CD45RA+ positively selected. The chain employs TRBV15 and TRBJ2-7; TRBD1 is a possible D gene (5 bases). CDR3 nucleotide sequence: TGTGCCACCAGCCGCAGGGTAACCTACGAGCAGTACTTC. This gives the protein CATSRRVTYEQYF.